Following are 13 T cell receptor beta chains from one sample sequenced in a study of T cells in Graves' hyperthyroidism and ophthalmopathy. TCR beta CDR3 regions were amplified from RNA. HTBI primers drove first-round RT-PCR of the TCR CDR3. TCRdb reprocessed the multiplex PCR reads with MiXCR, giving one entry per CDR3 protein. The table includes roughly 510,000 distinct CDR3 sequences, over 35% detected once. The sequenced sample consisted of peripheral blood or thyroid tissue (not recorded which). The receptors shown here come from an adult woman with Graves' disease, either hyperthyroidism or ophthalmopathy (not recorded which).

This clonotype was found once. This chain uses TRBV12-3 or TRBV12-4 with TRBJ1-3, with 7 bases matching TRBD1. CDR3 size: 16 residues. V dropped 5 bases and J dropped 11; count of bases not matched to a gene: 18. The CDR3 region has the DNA TGTGCCAGCAGTAAGCACAACAGGGGCTCTGGAGACGCCATATATTTT. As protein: CASSKHNRGSGDAIYF.

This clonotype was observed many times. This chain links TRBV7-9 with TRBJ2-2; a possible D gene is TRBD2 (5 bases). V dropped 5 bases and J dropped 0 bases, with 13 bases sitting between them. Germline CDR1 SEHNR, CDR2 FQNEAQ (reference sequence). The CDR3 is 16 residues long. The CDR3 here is CASSPEVAPNTGELFF. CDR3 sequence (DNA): TGTGCCAGCAGCCCCGAGGTAGCGCCGAACACCGGGGAGCTGTTTTTT.

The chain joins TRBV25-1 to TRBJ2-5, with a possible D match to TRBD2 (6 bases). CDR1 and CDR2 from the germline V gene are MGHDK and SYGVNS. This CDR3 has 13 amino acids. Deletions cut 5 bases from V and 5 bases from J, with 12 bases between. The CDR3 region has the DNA TGTGCCAGCAGTATTAGCGGTGGGGAGACCCAGTACTTC. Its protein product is CASSISGGETQYF.

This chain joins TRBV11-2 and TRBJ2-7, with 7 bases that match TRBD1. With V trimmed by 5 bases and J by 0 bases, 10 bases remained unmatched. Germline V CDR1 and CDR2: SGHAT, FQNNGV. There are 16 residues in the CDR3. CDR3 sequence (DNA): TGTGCCAGCAGCACTAGACAGGGATCGAACTCCTACGAGCAGTACTTC. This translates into CASSTRQGSNSYEQYF.

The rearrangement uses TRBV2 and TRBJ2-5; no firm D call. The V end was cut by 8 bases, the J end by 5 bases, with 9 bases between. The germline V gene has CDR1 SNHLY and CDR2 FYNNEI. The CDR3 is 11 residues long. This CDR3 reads CASFFVETQYF. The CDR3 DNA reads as TGTGCCAGCTTCTTCGTGGAGACCCAGTACTTC.

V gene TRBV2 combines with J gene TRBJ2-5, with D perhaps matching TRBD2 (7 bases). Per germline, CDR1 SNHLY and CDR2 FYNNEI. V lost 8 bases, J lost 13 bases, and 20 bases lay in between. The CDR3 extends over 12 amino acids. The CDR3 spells CASVPGGAVPYF. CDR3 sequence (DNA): TGTGCCAGCGTGCCGGGGGGCGCAGTCCCGTACTTC.

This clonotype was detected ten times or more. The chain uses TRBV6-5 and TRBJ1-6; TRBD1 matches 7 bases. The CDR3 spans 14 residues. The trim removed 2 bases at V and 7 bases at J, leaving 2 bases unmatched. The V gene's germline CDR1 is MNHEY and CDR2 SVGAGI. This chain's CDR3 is CASSYVRGNSPLHF. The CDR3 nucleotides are TGTGCCAGCAGTTACGTCAGGGGGAATTCACCCCTCCACTTT.

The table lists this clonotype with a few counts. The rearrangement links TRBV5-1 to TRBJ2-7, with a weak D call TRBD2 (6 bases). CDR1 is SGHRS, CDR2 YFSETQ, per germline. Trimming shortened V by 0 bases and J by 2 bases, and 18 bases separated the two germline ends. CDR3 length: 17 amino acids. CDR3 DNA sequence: TGCGCCAGCAGCTTGGAGGGCGGGACGCCTCAAACCTACGAGCAGTACTTC. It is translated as CASSLEGGTPQTYEQYF.

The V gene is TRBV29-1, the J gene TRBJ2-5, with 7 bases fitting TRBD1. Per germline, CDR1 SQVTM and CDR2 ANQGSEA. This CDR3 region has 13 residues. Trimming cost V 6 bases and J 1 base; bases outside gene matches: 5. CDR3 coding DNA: TGCAGCGTGGCACGGGACAGCCAAGAGACCCAGTACTTC. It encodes CSVARDSQETQYF.

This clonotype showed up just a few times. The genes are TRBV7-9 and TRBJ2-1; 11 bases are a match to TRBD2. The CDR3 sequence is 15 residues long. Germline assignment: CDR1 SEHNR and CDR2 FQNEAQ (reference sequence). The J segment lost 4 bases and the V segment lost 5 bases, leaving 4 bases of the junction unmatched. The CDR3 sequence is CASSPTSGTYNEQFF. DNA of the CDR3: TGTGCCAGCAGCCCGACTAGCGGGACATACAATGAGCAGTTCTTC.

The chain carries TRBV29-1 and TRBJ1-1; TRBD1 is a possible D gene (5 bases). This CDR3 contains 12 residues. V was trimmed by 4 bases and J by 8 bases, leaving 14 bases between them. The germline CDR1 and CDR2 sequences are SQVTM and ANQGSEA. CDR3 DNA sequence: TGCAGCGTTGGGGTGGGGCCAGGAGAAGCTTTCTTT. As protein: CSVGVGPGEAFF.

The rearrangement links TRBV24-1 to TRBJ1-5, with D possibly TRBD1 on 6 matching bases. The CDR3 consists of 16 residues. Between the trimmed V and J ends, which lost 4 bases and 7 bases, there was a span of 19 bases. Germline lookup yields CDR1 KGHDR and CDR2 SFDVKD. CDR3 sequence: CATSDRNTRGGQPQHF. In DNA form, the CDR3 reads TGTGCCACCAGTGACCGTAATACCAGGGGTGGACAGCCCCAGCATTTT.

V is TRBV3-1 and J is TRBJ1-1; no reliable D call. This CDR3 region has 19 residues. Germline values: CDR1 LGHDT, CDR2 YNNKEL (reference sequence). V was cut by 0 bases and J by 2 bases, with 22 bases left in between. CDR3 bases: TGTGCCAGCAGCCAAGATCGAGCAACTGGGATGGTCCAAAACACTGAAGCTTTCTTT. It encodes CASSQDRATGMVQNTEAFF.